Below, 22 T cell receptor beta chains from the same sample are listed, as sequenced in a study of blood T cell repertoires in COVID-19. The protocol was immunoSEQ multiplex PCR, while the TCRdb copy is restricted to in-frame clones and leaves out a portion. The sample has about 370,000 clones, around 92% seen once. The sample comprised peripheral blood. All receptors derive from a woman in her thirties with COVID-19, enrolled during active disease.

V and J are TRBV4-3 and TRBJ2-3; TRBD2 aligns across 7 bases. J lost 1 base, V lost 4 bases, and 8 bases had no gene match. The CDR3 totals 16 residues. CDR1 and CDR2 from the germline V gene are LGHNA and YSLEER. The CDR3 DNA is TGCGCCAGCAGCCGAGTACGGGGGGACGGCACAGATACGCAGTATTTT. Translated: CASSRVRGDGTDTQYF.

The chain joins TRBV5-1 to TRBJ2-3; D is unclear. Germline V gene data show CDR1 as SGHRS and CDR2 as YFSETQ. Between the trimmed V and J ends, which lost 3 bases and 6 bases, there was a span of 8 bases. This CDR3 is 12 amino acids long. The CDR3 nucleotides are TGCGCCAGCAGCTATACTTCGGATACGCAGTATTTT. Protein: CASSYTSDTQYF.

The V gene is TRBV5-1, the J gene TRBJ2-3; 8 nucleotides line up with TRBD2. Germline V lookup: CDR1 SGHRS, CDR2 YFSETQ. The CDR3 runs to 15 residues. V lost 3 bases to trimming and J lost 2 bases; unmatched junction nucleotides: 5. The CDR3 is CASSSSGRATDTQYF. The CDR3, as DNA: TGCGCCAGCAGCTCCAGCGGGAGAGCCACAGATACGCAGTATTTT.

The chain couples TRBV6-5 to TRBJ2-7; TRBD1 is a possible D gene (6 bases). Germline V gives CDR1 MNHEY, CDR2 SVGAGI. The CDR3 consists of 12 residues. Trimming removed 9 bases from V and 6 bases from J, with 15 bases in between. CDR3 DNA: TGTGCCAGAGAAACAGGGTATCTCGAGCAGTACGTC. Translation: CARETGYLEQYV.

The chain links TRBV11-3 to TRBJ2-1; TRBD2 agrees at 9 bases. Per germline, CDR1 SGHNT and CDR2 YENEEA. V was clipped by 5 bases and J by 2 bases; unmatched bases: 7. CDR3 length equals 16 residues. For the CDR3, the DNA is TGTGCCAGCAGCCCTAGCGGGATCTGGACCTACAATGAGCAGTTCTTC. Protein: CASSPSGIWTYNEQFF.

This chain links TRBV2 with TRBJ2-7, with 8 bases identical to TRBD2. J was trimmed by 10 bases and V by 6 bases; bases with no gene match: 11. Germline CDR1 SNHLY, CDR2 FYNNEI. This CDR3 spans 13 amino acids. The CDR3: CASRSREGSNQYV. The DNA of the CDR3 is TGTGCCAGCAGGAGTCGGGAGGGCTCCAATCAGTACGTC.

This chain links TRBV3-1 (or the pseudogene TRBV3-2) with TRBJ1-5; tentative D call: TRBD1 (5 bases). This CDR3 is 15 amino acids long. With 0 bases removed from V and 9 bases from J, the gap between germline ends came to 15 bases. The germline CDR1 and CDR2 sequences are LGHDT and YNNKEL (reference sequence). CDR3 DNA: TGTGCCAGCAGCCAAGATTTGGCAGGGACTTCGCCCCAGCATTTT. Amino acid sequence: CASSQDLAGTSPQHF.

The genes are TRBV5-6 and TRBJ1-4; TRBD1 matches 8 bases. V lost 0 bases, J lost 11 bases, and 9 bases stayed unmatched. Germline CDR1 SGHDT, CDR2 YYEEEE. This CDR3 comprises 15 residues. The CDR3 region is CASSLVGQGRTKLFF. Written as DNA, the CDR3 is TGTGCCAGCAGCTTGGTAGGACAGGGACGAACTAAACTGTTTTTT.

This clone was seen only a few times. The chain uses TRBV19 and TRBJ1-6; possible D gene TRBD1, 5 bases. The germline gives CDR1 LNHDA, CDR2 SQIVND (reference sequence). The length of the CDR3 is 13 residues. CDR3 DNA: TGTGCTTCTGGGGGGGAAGGAGGTTCACCCCTCCACTTT. It specifies CASGGEGGSPLHF.

The chain carries TRBV28 and TRBJ2-3, with 11 nucleotides matching TRBD1. V lost 2 bases and J lost 4; bases outside the gene matches: 5. Germline V gene sequence: CDR1 MDHEN, CDR2 SYDVKM. The CDR3 runs to 16 residues. The CDR3 DNA is TGTGCCAGCAGTTTAGTTCGGACAGGGGGCCCAGATACGCAGTATTTT. Translated, it gives CASSLVRTGGPDTQYF.

The V call is TRBV7-8, the J call TRBJ2-1, with a weak D call TRBD1 (5 bases). The CDR3 runs to 15 residues. Trimming cost V 3 bases and J 8 bases, with 17 bases left between them. Germline lookup yields CDR1 SGHVS and CDR2 FQNEAQ. CDR3 region: CASSLGRFVGYEQFF. The CDR3 nucleotides are TGTGCCAGCAGCTTGGGGCGTTTTGTAGGTTATGAGCAGTTCTTC.

The chain couples TRBV7-2 to TRBJ1-2, with TRBD1 identical over 8 bases. The junction had 14 bases not matched to a gene; V was cut back by 5 bases and J by 6 bases. CDR1 and CDR2 from the germline V gene are SGHTA and FQGNSA. The CDR3 runs 16 residues. CDR3 DNA: TGTGCCAGCAGCCCCCCATGGCAGGGGGCGAAAAATGGCTACACCTTC. It yields the protein CASSPPWQGAKNGYTF.

The V and J genes are TRBV10-2 and TRBJ1-6; D call uncertain. CDR3 length: 16 amino acids. V lost 3 bases to trimming and J lost 9 bases, with 18 bases between them. Germline-derived CDR1 and CDR2 are WSHSY and SAAADI. For the CDR3, the DNA is TGCGCCAGCAGTGACCCTGGGCGCAAACCCGGTTCACCCCTCCACTTT. It yields the protein CASSDPGRKPGSPLHF.

J is TRBJ2-3 and V is TRBV7-8, with 7 bases fitting TRBD2. J was trimmed by 5 bases and V by 5 bases; bases with no gene match: 7. The CDR3 consists of 14 residues. The germline gives CDR1 SGHVS, CDR2 FQNEAQ. The CDR3 region has the DNA TGTGCCAGCAGCCCGGGGAGGGACGGAGATACGCAGTATTTT. Protein product: CASSPGRDGDTQYF.

The count of this clone is one. The V call is TRBV12-5, the J call TRBJ1-5; 7 bases are shared with TRBD1. Unmatched junction bases numbered 5, after V lost 5 bases and J lost 4 bases. Germline V lookup: CDR1 LGHNT, CDR2 FRNRAP. CDR3 size: 14 residues. The CDR3 region is CASGLGQSNQPQHF. The CDR3 DNA is TGTGCTAGTGGTCTGGGACAGAGTAATCAGCCCCAGCATTTT. Full variable domain (rest looked up from reference TRBV12-5 and TRBJ1-5): DARVTQTPRHKVTEMGQEVTMRCQPILGHNTVFWYRQTMMQGLELLAYFRNRAPLDDSGMPKDRFSAEMPDATLATLKIQPSEPRDSAVYFCASGLGQSNQPQHFGDGTRLSIL.

The chain joins TRBV18 to TRBJ1-6, with D perhaps matching TRBD1 (6 bases). V was pared by 6 bases and J by 7 bases, with 16 bases between. The CDR3 sequence is 15 residues long. CDR1 and CDR2 from the germline V gene are KGHSH and LQKENI. The CDR3 sequence: CASSPALGANSPLHF. CDR3 DNA sequence: TGTGCCAGCTCCCCAGCCTTGGGGGCCAATTCACCCCTCCACTTT.

The rearrangement links TRBV5-8 to TRBJ2-1; TRBD2 might be the D (7 bases). Germline-derived CDR1 and CDR2 are SGHTS and YDEGEE. The V gene lost 3 bases and the J gene lost 0 bases, with 13 bases spanning the gap. There are 16 residues in the CDR3. CDR3 loop: CASSSGGGTSYNEQFF. The CDR3 nucleotides are TGTGCCAGCAGCTCGGGCGGGGGCACCTCCTACAATGAGCAGTTCTTC.

This clone was observed a few times. The rearrangement links TRBV10-3 to TRBJ2-2; D is perhaps TRBD2 (5 bases). CDR3 size: 13 residues. Trimming took off 5 bases at V and 3 bases at J, with 7 bases between the two ends. The germline gives CDR1 ENHRY, CDR2 SYGVKD. The DNA of the CDR3 is TGTGCCATCAGTCCCGGGGACACCGGGGAGCTGTTTTTT. Its translation: CAISPGDTGELFF.

The J gene is TRBJ1-4, the V gene TRBV5-1, with TRBD1 matching over 10 bases. The V gene's germline CDR1 is SGHRS and CDR2 YFSETQ. This CDR3 contains 15 residues. V lost 0 bases to trimming and J lost 8 bases; unmatched junction nucleotides: 4. The DNA of the CDR3 is TGCGCCAGCAGCTTGGGACAGGGGGCCGGAGAAAAACTGTTTTTT. Translating it yields CASSLGQGAGEKLFF.

V is TRBV21-1 and J is TRBJ2-7; the table assigns TRBD2, which was not confirmed against the DNA. TRBV21-1 represents a pseudogene. The length of the CDR3 is 19 residues. CDR3 coding DNA: TGTGCCAGCAGCAAAATTTGGCACGTAAAACTAGCGGGCTCCTACGAGCAGTACGTC. Protein: CASSKIWHVKLAGSYEQYV.

The gene calls are TRBV10-1 and TRBJ1-1, with a possible D match to TRBD1 (6 bases). This CDR3 comprises 14 residues. Germline V gene sequence: CDR1 WNHNN, CDR2 SYGVQD (reference sequence). Trimming stripped 5 bases from V and 4 bases from J, with 14 bases between. Written as DNA, the CDR3 is TGCGCCAGCAGTACCTCACAGGGTGGCACTGAAGCTTTCTTT. This encodes CASSTSQGGTEAFF.

The V call is TRBV19, the J call TRBJ1-2, with TRBD1 matching over 8 bases. CDR1 is LNHDA and CDR2 is SQIVND in the germline V gene (reference sequence). The CDR3 has 13 amino acids. V trimming: 9 bases; J trimming: 7 bases; junction bases outside the gene matches: 10. The CDR3 region is CASIDLTGVGYTF. In nucleotides, the CDR3 is TGTGCCAGCATAGATTTGACAGGGGTTGGCTACACCTTC.